This TCR beta chain originates from a study of shared clonotypes between healthy human individuals. The V gene lost 10 bases and the J gene lost 3 bases, with 13 bases spanning the gap. This CDR3 is 13 amino acids long. The germline V gene has CDR1 LNHDA and CDR2 SQIVND (reference sequence). The data were produced by immunoSEQ multiplex PCR, yet TCRdb's version contains in-frame clones alone and is incomplete. Of 2 million to 3 million clones detected, roughly 93% appear once; the ten largest clones hold about 0.39%. The chain couples TRBV19 to TRBJ2-1; maybe TRBD1 (5 bases). What was sequenced was naive CD4+ T cells from PBMCs. Specified subset: CD45RA+ positively selected. The sequence derives from a man younger than 35 in good health. Some clones in this sample may be carry-over from other donors' samples. The CDR3 spells CATQGRGYNEQFF. In DNA, the CDR3 is TGTGCCACCCAAGGAAGGGGCTACAATGAGCAGTTCTTC.